Presented here are 27 T cell receptor beta chains from one specimen sequenced in a study of T-cell reconstitution after alpha-beta-depleted transplantation in children. TCRbeta library preparation incorporated unique molecular identifiers. TCRdb reprocessed the PCR reads via MiXCR and lists one record per CDR3 protein. Of 440,000 or so distinct CDR3 sequences in the sample, approximately 11% are singletons; the top ten hold over 4.5%. The material was PBMCs from the stem cell graft donor, obtained from the stem cell graft. All receptors derive from a human donor who donated a stem cell graft to a child with acute myeloid leukemia.

This clonotype came up a few times. The V call is TRBV5-1, the J call TRBJ2-1; TRBD1 is a possible D gene (5 bases). This CDR3 comprises 13 residues. The V gene's germline CDR1 is SGHRS and CDR2 YFSETQ. V was shortened by 0 bases and J by 10 bases, with 11 bases between the two germline ends. The CDR3 protein is CASSLGGESEQFF. DNA of the CDR3: TGCGCCAGCAGCTTGGGGGGCGAGTCCGAGCAGTTCTTC.

This clonotype appeared a few times. The genes are TRBV20-1 and TRBJ2-1; D is uncertain. The V gene's germline CDR1 is DFQATT and CDR2 SNEGSKA (reference sequence). The CDR3 sequence is 14 residues long. Trimming shortened V by 4 bases and J by 4 bases, and 14 bases separated the two germline ends. CDR3 in amino acids: CSAKQLQYYNEQFF. CDR3 DNA sequence: TGCAGTGCTAAACAACTTCAATATTACAATGAGCAGTTCTTC.

The rearrangement joins TRBV28 to TRBJ2-7; a weak D match, TRBD2 (5 bases). CDR3 length: 14 amino acids. Germline lookup yields CDR1 MDHEN and CDR2 SYDVKM. Between the trimmed V and J ends, which lost 5 bases and 3 bases, there was a span of 14 bases. The CDR3 sequence is CASSPAGDLYEQYV. As DNA, the CDR3 is TGTGCCAGCAGTCCTGCGGGCGACCTCTACGAGCAGTACGTC.

Only a few counts were recorded for this clonotype. The rearrangement links TRBV20-1 to TRBJ2-7, with D tentatively TRBD2 (6 bases). V was trimmed by 6 bases and J by 0 bases, leaving 15 bases between them. The CDR3 is 14 residues long. Per germline, CDR1 DFQATT and CDR2 SNEGSKA (reference sequence). The CDR3 bases are TGCAGTGCCCCCCGACCCGGGAGCTCCTACGAGCAGTACTTC. It encodes CSAPRPGSSYEQYF.

This clonotype has at least ten counts. The chain uses TRBV29-1 and TRBJ2-3; D possibly corresponds to TRBD2 (5 bases). Deletions cut 5 bases from V and 0 bases from J, with 12 bases between. The germline CDR1 and CDR2 sequences are SQVTM and ANQGSEA. This CDR3 contains 14 residues. CDR3 in amino acids: CSVPLAVSTDTQYF. The DNA of the CDR3 is TGCAGCGTTCCCCTAGCAGTTAGCACAGATACGCAGTATTTT.

In this sample, this clonotype turned up a few times. The genes are TRBV12-3 or TRBV12-4 and TRBJ2-3; the D gene is possibly TRBD2 (5 bases). Trimming took 3 bases from V and 5 from J, leaving 9 bases between them. The CDR3 length is 13 residues. The CDR3 sequence is CASSFEGGDTQYF. The DNA for the CDR3 is TGTGCCAGCAGTTTTGAGGGTGGAGATACGCAGTATTTT.

The chain is built from TRBV3-1 and TRBJ2-5; 8 positions agree with TRBD1. V shed 0 bases, J shed 9 bases, and the junction held 9 bases outside the gene matches. Germline V gene data show CDR1 as LGHDT and CDR2 as YNNKEL (reference sequence). The CDR3 spans 15 residues. The CDR3 region has the DNA TGTGCCAGCAGCCAAGAAGGTCAGGGGGCTGTGGCCCAGTACTTC. Protein: CASSQEGQGAVAQYF.

This clonotype was recorded a few times. The chain combines TRBV7-8 with TRBJ2-2; perhaps TRBD1 as D (6 bases). Trimming left V 6 bases short and J 3 bases short, with 17 bases between. Germline V gene sequence: CDR1 SGHVS, CDR2 FQNEAQ. The CDR3 spans 16 residues. Here the CDR3 DNA reads TGTGCCAGCAGGGCGACAACAGGGATCGACACCGGGGAGCTGTTTTTT. Translating gives CASRATTGIDTGELFF.

This clonotype occurred a few times. The chain has TRBV20-1 and TRBJ2-4; 10 nucleotides match TRBD2. V was clipped by 0 bases and J by 0 bases; unmatched bases: 11. Germline-derived CDR1 and CDR2 are DFQATT and SNEGSKA (reference sequence). The CDR3 consists of 19 residues. The CDR3 sequence: CSARDTLIAGGLAKNIQYF. The CDR3 DNA sequence: TGCAGTGCTAGAGATACTCTAATAGCGGGAGGCCTAGCCAAAAACATTCAGTACTTC.

The chain uses TRBV10-3 and TRBJ2-3, with D unclear. This CDR3 contains 16 residues. V lost 2 bases to trimming and J lost 3 bases, with 15 bases between them. Germline CDR1 and CDR2: ENHRY and SYGVKD. This chain's CDR3 is CAISELTVPGTDTQYF. The CDR3 region has the DNA TGTGCCATCAGTGAGCTTACAGTTCCCGGGACAGATACGCAGTATTTT.

This clonotype was detected many times. The chain couples TRBV29-1 to TRBJ2-2; 8 nucleotides match TRBD1. The CDR3 covers 13 residues. The J segment lost 5 bases and the V segment lost 7 bases, leaving 6 bases of the junction unmatched. In germline, CDR1 is SQVTM, CDR2 ANQGSEA. The CDR3 reads CSAGQGWTGELFF. For the CDR3, the DNA is TGCAGCGCTGGACAGGGATGGACCGGGGAGCTGTTTTTT.

This clonotype was counted ten times or more. The chain has TRBV12-3 or TRBV12-4 and TRBJ1-5, with TRBD1 matching 7 bases. CDR3 length: 13 amino acids. V gave up 7 bases and J gave up 3 bases; unmatched junction bases: 3. The CDR3 nucleotides are TGTGCCAGCAAGGGACAGCTCAATCAGCCCCAGCATTTT. Its protein product is CASKGQLNQPQHF.

V and J are TRBV6-1 and TRBJ2-1, with 10 bases identical to TRBD1. V was pared by 3 bases and J by 7 bases, with 12 bases of the junction left unmatched. The CDR3 contains 17 residues. CDR1 and CDR2 from the germline V gene are MNHNS and SASEGT. The CDR3 spells CASSDFVGGQGSNEQFF. The CDR3 DNA sequence: TGTGCCAGCAGTGATTTTGTTGGGGGACAGGGGTCGAATGAGCAGTTCTTC.

V and J are TRBV12-3 or TRBV12-4 and TRBJ2-7; D is unresolved. V was trimmed by 4 bases and J by 2 bases, leaving 12 bases between them. This CDR3 is 14 amino acids long. CDR3 DNA sequence: TGTGCCAGCAGTTCCACGACCCCCACCTACGAGCAGTACTTC. It specifies CASSSTTPTYEQYF.

This sequence joins TRBV7-9 and TRBJ2-1; TRBD2 agrees at 16 bases. CDR1 is SEHNR and CDR2 is FQNEAQ in the germline V gene (reference sequence). This CDR3 is 17 amino acids long. V was clipped by 6 bases and J by 4 bases; unmatched bases: 6. CDR3 in amino acids: CASSWGTSGREYNEQFF. DNA for the CDR3: TGTGCCAGCAGTTGGGGGACTAGCGGGAGGGAATACAATGAGCAGTTCTTC.

The V call is TRBV7-2, the J call TRBJ2-1; D gene uncertain. From germline, CDR1 is SGHTA and CDR2 FQGNSA. CDR3 length equals 13 residues. V was pared by 3 bases and J by 6 bases, with 9 bases between. CDR3 in amino acids: CASSLVHSNEQFF. The CDR3 DNA reads as TGTGCCAGCAGCTTGGTTCACTCCAATGAGCAGTTCTTC.

This clonotype occurred a few times. The genes are TRBV29-1 and TRBJ1-2; D gene ambiguous. This CDR3 is built from 12 residues. CDR1 and CDR2 from the germline V gene are SQVTM and ANQGSEA. V shed 6 bases and J shed 10 bases, with 18 bases lying between them. This chain's CDR3 is CSVPQDHRDYTF. Here the CDR3 DNA reads TGCAGCGTCCCCCAAGACCACAGAGACTACACCTTC.

The rearrangement links TRBV29-1 to TRBJ1-1; D not certain. Trimming shortened V by 1 base and J by 0 bases, and 6 bases separated the two germline ends. The CDR3 length is 13 residues. Germline CDR1 and CDR2: SQVTM and ANQGSEA. The CDR3 protein is CSVEVSLNTEAFF. The CDR3, as DNA: TGCAGCGTTGAAGTCTCGCTGAACACTGAAGCTTTCTTT.

V usage is TRBV5-1 and J usage is TRBJ2-5; D gene ambiguous. The V end was cut by 0 bases, the J end by 6 bases, with 6 bases between. Germline-derived CDR1 and CDR2 are SGHRS and YFSETQ. CDR3 length: 12 amino acids. In DNA, the CDR3 is TGCGCCAGCAGCTTGGAAGGCCAGACCCAGTACTTC. Its protein product is CASSLEGQTQYF.

This clonotype was counted at least ten times. The CDR3 coding sequence is TGCGCCAGCAGCTCCCGGGACCTAGGCACAGATACGCAGTATTTT. Residues: CASSSRDLGTDTQYF. V gene TRBV5-1 combines with J gene TRBJ2-3; D could derive from TRBD1 or TRBD2 (5 bases each). V lost 3 bases to trimming and J lost 1 base, with 12 bases between them. The CDR3 spans 15 residues. The germline V gene encodes CDR1 SGHRS and CDR2 YFSETQ.

The rearrangement links TRBV20-1 to TRBJ2-5; 8 bases fit TRBD1. There are 18 residues in the CDR3. V trimming: 1 base; J trimming: 5 bases; junction bases outside the gene matches: 18. Germline CDR1 reads DFQATT; CDR2 reads SNEGSKA (reference sequence). CDR3 in amino acids: CSARGFSLRQGMGETQYF. The CDR3 nucleotides are TGCAGTGCTAGAGGGTTTTCCCTCCGACAGGGGATGGGGGAGACCCAGTACTTC.

This clonotype was observed a few times. The chain joins TRBV14 to TRBJ1-6, with D unclear. The V end was cut by 1 base, the J end by 7 bases, with 5 bases between. This CDR3 has 13 amino acids. Looked up from germline, CDR1 is SGHDN and CDR2 is FVKESK. DNA for the CDR3: TGTGCCAGCAGCCAAGCCCAAAATTCACCCCTCCACTTT. It translates to CASSQAQNSPLHF.

This clonotype was counted only a few times. The chain has TRBV27 and TRBJ1-1; TRBD1 matches 10 bases. This CDR3 comprises 16 residues. The V segment lost 8 bases and the J segment 1 base; nucleotides outside the gene matches: 10. CDR1 and CDR2 from the germline V gene are MNHEY and SMNVEV (reference sequence). CDR3 in amino acids: CASQRRQGAPNTEAFF. CDR3 coding DNA: TGTGCCAGCCAGAGACGACAGGGGGCGCCGAACACTGAAGCTTTCTTT.

The chain links TRBV3-1 to TRBJ2-7; 7 positions agree with TRBD1. CDR1 and CDR2 from the germline V gene are LGHDT and YNNKEL (reference sequence). After removal of 2 bases from V and 6 bases from J, the junction contained 13 bases not matched to a gene. The CDR3 spans 16 residues. The CDR3 DNA sequence: TGTGCCAGCAGCCAATTATACAGGGGATCCTCCGCCGAGCAGTACTTC. It yields the protein CASSQLYRGSSAEQYF.

The table lists this clonotype with many counts. V gene TRBV5-1 combines with J gene TRBJ1-1; D is perhaps TRBD1 (5 bases). The germline gives CDR1 SGHRS, CDR2 YFSETQ. The CDR3 is 13 residues long. The V end lost 4 bases, the J end lost 4 bases, and 11 bases lay between the germline ends. DNA of the CDR3: TGCGCCAGCAGCCAAACAGGCCCCACTGAAGCTTTCTTT. Its protein is CASSQTGPTEAFF.

The chain joins TRBV2 to TRBJ2-5, with a tentative D call TRBD2 (6 bases). V gave up 7 bases and J gave up 5 bases, with 14 bases separating them. The CDR3 loop spans 13 amino acids. In germline, CDR1 is SNHLY, CDR2 FYNNEI. The CDR3 DNA reads as TGTGCCAGCAAGGGACTCGTCGGGGAGACCCAGTACTTC. Translation: CASKGLVGETQYF.

This clonotype was picked up many times. The chain carries TRBV29-1 and TRBJ2-3; D ambiguous. The germline V gene has CDR1 SQVTM and CDR2 ANQGSEA. Trimming shortened V by 2 bases and J by 2 bases, and 11 bases separated the two germline ends. The CDR3 contains 14 residues. The DNA for the CDR3 is TGCAGCGTTGAAAGATGGGAATTCACAGATACGCAGTATTTT. It specifies CSVERWEFTDTQYF.